These 10 T cell receptor beta chains originate from one sample sequenced in a study of STAT5B mutations in CD4+ large granular lymphocyte leukemia. Measured with immunoSEQ multiplex PCR; TCRdb has only the in-frame clones, and not every one. The sample yields 25,000 to 35,000 clones, about 81% seen once. Sample: CD4+ T cells from blood buffy coats. The receptors were gathered from a human donor in good health.

The gene calls are TRBV28 and TRBJ1-6, with 9 bases that match TRBD1. Unmatched junction bases numbered 10, after V lost 6 bases and J lost 10 bases. This CDR3 comprises 15 residues. CDR1 MDHEN and CDR2 SYDVKM come from the germline V gene. The CDR3 DNA is TGTGCCAGCAGCAATCCGGGACAGGGTATGTCACCCCTCCACTTT. Protein: CASSNPGQGMSPLHF.

CDR3 nucleotides: TGTGCCAGCAGGACGACAGGTTACAATGAGCAGTTCTTC. It specifies CASRTTGYNEQFF. V and J are TRBV5-6 and TRBJ2-1; tentative D call: TRBD1 (6 bases). This CDR3 region has 13 residues. Germline V gives CDR1 SGHDT, CDR2 YYEEEE. The V end lost 5 bases, the J end lost 4 bases, and 10 bases lay between the germline ends.

This chain links TRBV6-5 with TRBJ2-7, with 7 positions matching TRBD2. The junction had 8 bases not matched to a gene; V was cut back by 2 bases and J by 7 bases. This CDR3 comprises 14 residues. The V gene's germline CDR1 is MNHEY and CDR2 SVGAGI. CDR3 loop: CASSYAGDLGEQYF. The CDR3 DNA follows: TGTGCCAGCAGTTACGCGGGGGACCTCGGGGAGCAGTACTTC.

This chain joins TRBV10-2 and TRBJ1-1; D perhaps matches TRBD1 (6 bases). The CDR3 spans 13 residues. CDR1 and CDR2 from the germline V gene are WSHSY and SAAADI. V lost 4 bases and J 7 bases, leaving 13 bases between the germline ends. The CDR3 is CASSVSRGGEAFF. The CDR3 region has the DNA TGCGCCAGCAGTGTTAGTAGGGGGGGTGAAGCTTTCTTT.

This clone was seen only a few times. This sequence joins TRBV10-1 and TRBJ2-7; TRBD1 agrees at 8 bases. CDR1 and CDR2 (germline): WNHNN, SYGVQD (reference sequence). This CDR3 is built from 12 residues. The ends lost 7 bases at V and 6 bases at J; junction bases unmatched: 5. The CDR3 here is CASIEDRVEQYF. The CDR3, as DNA: TGCGCCAGCATAGAGGACAGGGTCGAGCAGTACTTC.

This chain joins TRBV7-6 and TRBJ2-2; 7 nucleotides align to TRBD1. Germline values: CDR1 SGHVS, CDR2 FNYEAQ. The CDR3 has 14 residues. The V segment lost 5 bases and the J segment 4 bases; nucleotides outside the gene matches: 4. The CDR3 sequence: CASSLGTATGELFF. In DNA form, the CDR3 reads TGTGCCAGCAGCCTAGGGACAGCCACCGGGGAGCTGTTTTTT.

V gene TRBV5-4 combines with J gene TRBJ1-3; D is perhaps TRBD1 (5 bases). V gave up 4 bases and J gave up 0 bases, with 17 bases separating them. Germline CDR1 is SGHNT and CDR2 is YYREEE (reference sequence). The CDR3 contains 17 residues. CDR3 protein: CASSREWDGSSGNTIYF. The CDR3, as DNA: TGTGCCAGCAGCCGCGAGTGGGACGGGAGCTCTGGAAACACCATATATTTT.

The gene calls are TRBV18 and TRBJ2-1, with 8 bases fitting TRBD1. In germline, CDR1 is KGHSH, CDR2 LQKENI. CDR3 size: 15 residues. Trimming took 2 bases from V and 9 from J; bases not matched to a gene: 9. The CDR3 DNA reads TGTGCCAGCTCACCAATACCGGGACAGGAATCTGAGCAGTTCTTC. Its translation is CASSPIPGQESEQFF.

This CDR3 reads CAWSEVSSFAGELFF. The DNA of the CDR3 is TGTGCCTGGAGCGAAGTTAGCTCGTTCGCCGGGGAGCTGTTTTTT. The J gene is TRBJ2-2, the V gene TRBV30; D remains ambiguous. The CDR3 extends over 15 amino acids. Germline V lookup: CDR1 GTSNPN, CDR2 SVGIG (reference sequence). The germline V and J ends were trimmed by 3 bases and 6 bases, with 17 bases remaining between them.

V and J are TRBV7-3 and TRBJ2-1, with D possibly TRBD1 on 5 matching bases. Germline CDR1 and CDR2: SGHTA and FQGTGA. This CDR3 is 13 amino acids long. Trimming shortened V by 3 bases and J by 2 bases, and 5 bases separated the two germline ends. The CDR3, as DNA: TGTGCCAGCAGCTTGGGGCCCTACAATGAGCAGTTCTTC. As protein: CASSLGPYNEQFF.